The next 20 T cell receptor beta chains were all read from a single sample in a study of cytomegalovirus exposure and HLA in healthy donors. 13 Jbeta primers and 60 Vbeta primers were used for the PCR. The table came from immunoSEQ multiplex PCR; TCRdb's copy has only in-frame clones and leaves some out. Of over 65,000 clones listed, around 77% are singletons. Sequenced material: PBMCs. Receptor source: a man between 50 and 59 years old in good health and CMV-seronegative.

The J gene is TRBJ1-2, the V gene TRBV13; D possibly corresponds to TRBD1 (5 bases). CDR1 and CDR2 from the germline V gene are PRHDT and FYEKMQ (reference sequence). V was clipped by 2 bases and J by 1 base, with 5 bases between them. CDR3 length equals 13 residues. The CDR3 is CASSLQGNYGYTF. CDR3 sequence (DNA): TGTGCCAGCAGCTTACAGGGTAACTATGGCTACACCTTC.

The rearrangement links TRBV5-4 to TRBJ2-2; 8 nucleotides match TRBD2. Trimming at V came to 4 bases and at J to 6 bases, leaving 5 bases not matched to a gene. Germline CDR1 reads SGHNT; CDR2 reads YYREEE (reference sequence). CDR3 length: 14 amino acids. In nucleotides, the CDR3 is TGTGCCAGCAGCCGGGGGGGGGAGGCCGGGGAGCTGTTTTTT. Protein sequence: CASSRGGEAGELFF.

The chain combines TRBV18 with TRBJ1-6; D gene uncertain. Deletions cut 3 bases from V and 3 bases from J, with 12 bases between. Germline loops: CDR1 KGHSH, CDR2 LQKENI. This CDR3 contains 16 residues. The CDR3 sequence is CASSPEGDNYNSPLHF. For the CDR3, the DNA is TGTGCCAGCTCACCCGAGGGAGACAACTATAATTCACCCCTCCACTTT.

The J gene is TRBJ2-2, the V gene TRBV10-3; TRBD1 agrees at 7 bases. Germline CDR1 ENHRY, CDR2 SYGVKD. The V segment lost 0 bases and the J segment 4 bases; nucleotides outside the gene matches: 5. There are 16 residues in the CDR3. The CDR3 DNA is TGTGCCATCAGTGAGTCAGGGGGCCCCGGCACCGGGGAGCTGTTTTTT. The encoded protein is CAISESGGPGTGELFF.

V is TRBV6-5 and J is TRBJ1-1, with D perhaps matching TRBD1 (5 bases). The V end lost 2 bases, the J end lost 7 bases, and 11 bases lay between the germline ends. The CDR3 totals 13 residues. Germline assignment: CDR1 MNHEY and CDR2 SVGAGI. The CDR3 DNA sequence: TGTGCCAGCAGTTACAGGGGACTCGATGAAGCTTTCTTT. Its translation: CASSYRGLDEAFF.

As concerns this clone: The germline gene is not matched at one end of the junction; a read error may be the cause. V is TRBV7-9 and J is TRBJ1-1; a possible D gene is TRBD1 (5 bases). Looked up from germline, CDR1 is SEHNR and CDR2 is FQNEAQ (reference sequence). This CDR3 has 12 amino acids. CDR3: CSSAGPPTGAFF. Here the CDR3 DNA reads TGTTCCAGCGCGGGGCCACCAACCGGGGCTTTCTTT. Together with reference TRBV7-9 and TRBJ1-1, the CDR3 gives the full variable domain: DTGVSQNPRHKITKRGQNVTFRCDPISEHNRLYWYRQTLGQGPEFLTYFQNEAQLEKSRLLSDRFSAERPKGSFSTLEIQRTEQGDSAMYLCSSAGPPTGAFFGQGTRLTVV.

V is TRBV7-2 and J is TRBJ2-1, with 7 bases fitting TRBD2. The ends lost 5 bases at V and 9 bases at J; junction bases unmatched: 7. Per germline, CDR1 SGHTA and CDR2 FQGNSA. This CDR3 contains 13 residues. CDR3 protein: CASSLDPGGEQFF. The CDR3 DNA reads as TGTGCCAGCAGCCTGGACCCGGGGGGTGAGCAGTTCTTC. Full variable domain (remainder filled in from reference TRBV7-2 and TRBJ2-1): GAGVSQSPSNKVTEKGKDVELRCDPISGHTALYWYRQSLGQGLEFLIYFQGNSAPDKSGLPSDRFSAERTGGSVSTLTIQRTQQEDSAVYLCASSLDPGGEQFFGPGTRLTVL.

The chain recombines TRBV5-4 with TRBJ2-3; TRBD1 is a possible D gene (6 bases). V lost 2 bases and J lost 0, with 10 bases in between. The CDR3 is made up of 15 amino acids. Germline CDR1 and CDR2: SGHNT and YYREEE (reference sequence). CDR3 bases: TGTGCCAGCAGCTTCCCGACAGGAAGCACAGATACGCAGTATTTT. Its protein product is CASSFPTGSTDTQYF.

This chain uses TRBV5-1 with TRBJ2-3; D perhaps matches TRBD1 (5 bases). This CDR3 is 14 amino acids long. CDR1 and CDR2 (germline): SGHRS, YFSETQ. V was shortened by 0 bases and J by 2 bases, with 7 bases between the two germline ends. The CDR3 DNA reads TGCGCCAGCAGCTTGGAGGGGTCCACAGATACGCAGTATTTT. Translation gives CASSLEGSTDTQYF.

The CDR3 region is CASSLNGRRLLETQYF. DNA for the CDR3: TGTGCCAGCAGCTTAAATGGCCGGAGGCTATTGGAGACCCAGTACTTC. This rearrangement joins TRBV7-2 to TRBJ2-5, with D tentatively TRBD2 (5 bases). The length of the CDR3 is 16 residues. Germline V gene data show CDR1 as SGHTA and CDR2 as FQGNSA. Trimming removed 2 bases at V and 5 bases at J, with 18 bases between. Based on the CDR3 plus reference TRBV7-2 and TRBJ2-5, the full variable domain is GAGVSQSPSNKVTEKGKDVELRCDPISGHTALYWYRQSLGQGLEFLIYFQGNSAPDKSGLPSDRFSAERTGGSVSTLTIQRTQQEDSAVYLCASSLNGRRLLETQYFGPGTRLLVL.

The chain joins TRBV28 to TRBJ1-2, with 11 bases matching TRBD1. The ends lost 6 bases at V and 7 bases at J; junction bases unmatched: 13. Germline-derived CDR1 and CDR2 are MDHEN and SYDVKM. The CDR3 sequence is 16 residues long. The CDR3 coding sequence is TGTGCCAGCAGCCCAGGACAGGGGGCCCGGGTAGGTGGCTACACCTTC. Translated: CASSPGQGARVGGYTF.

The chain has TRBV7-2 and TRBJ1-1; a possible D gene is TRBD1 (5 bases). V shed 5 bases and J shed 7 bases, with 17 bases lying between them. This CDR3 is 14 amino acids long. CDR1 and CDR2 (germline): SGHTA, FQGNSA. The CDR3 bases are TGTGCCAGCAGCACCACCCCCGGACAAAGTGAAGCTTTCTTT. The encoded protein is CASSTTPGQSEAFF.

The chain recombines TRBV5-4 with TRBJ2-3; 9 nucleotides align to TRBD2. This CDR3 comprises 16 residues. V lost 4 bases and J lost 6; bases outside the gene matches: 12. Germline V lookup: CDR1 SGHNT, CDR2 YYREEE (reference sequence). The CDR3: CASSLQRGASRDTQYF. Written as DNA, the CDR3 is TGTGCCAGCAGCCTTCAGCGGGGGGCCTCGAGGGATACGCAGTATTTT.

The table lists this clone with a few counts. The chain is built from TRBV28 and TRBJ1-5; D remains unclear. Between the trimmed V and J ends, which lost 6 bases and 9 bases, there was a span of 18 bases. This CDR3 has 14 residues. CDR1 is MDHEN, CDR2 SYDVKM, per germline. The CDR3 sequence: CASRLGGPEWPQHF. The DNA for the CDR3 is TGTGCCAGCAGACTAGGAGGTCCGGAATGGCCCCAGCATTTT.

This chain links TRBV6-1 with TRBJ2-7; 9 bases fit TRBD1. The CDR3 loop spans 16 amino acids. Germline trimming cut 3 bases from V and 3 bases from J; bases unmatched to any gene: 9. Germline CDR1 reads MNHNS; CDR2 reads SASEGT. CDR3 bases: TGTGCCAGCAGTGACGTCCCGGGACAGGGTAACTACGAGCAGTACTTC. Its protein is CASSDVPGQGNYEQYF.

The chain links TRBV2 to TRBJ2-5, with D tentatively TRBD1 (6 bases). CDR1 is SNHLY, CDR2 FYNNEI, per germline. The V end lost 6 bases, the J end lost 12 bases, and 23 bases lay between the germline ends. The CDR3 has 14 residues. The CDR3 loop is CASSRRGERQDKYF. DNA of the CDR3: TGTGCCAGCAGCCGGCGAGGCGAGCGACAGGACAAGTACTTC.

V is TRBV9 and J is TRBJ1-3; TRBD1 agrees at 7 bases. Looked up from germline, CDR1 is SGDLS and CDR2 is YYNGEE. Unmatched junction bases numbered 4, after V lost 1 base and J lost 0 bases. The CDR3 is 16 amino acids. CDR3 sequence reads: CASSVSGTASGNTIYF. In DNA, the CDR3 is TGTGCCAGCAGCGTATCCGGGACAGCCTCTGGAAACACCATATATTTT.

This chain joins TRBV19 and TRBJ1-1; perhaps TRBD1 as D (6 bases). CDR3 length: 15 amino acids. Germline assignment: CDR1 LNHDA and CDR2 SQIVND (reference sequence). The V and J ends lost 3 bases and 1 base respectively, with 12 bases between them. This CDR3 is CASSIFGQTNTEAFF. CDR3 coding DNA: TGTGCCAGTAGTATCTTCGGACAGACGAACACTGAAGCTTTCTTT.

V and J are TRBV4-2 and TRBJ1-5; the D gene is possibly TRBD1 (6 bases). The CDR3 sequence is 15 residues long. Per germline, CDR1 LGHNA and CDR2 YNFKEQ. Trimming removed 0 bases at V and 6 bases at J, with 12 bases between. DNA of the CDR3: TGTGCCAGCAGCCAAGAAGCCAGGGGAGTTCAGCCCCAGCATTTT. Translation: CASSQEARGVQPQHF.

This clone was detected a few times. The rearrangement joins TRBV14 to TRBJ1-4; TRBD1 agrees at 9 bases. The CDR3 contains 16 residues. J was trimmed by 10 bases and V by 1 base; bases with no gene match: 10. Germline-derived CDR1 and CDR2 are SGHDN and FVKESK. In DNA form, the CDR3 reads TGTGCCAGCAGCCAAGGGGCACAGGGGGCGCAAGGAAAACTGTTTTTT. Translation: CASSQGAQGAQGKLFF. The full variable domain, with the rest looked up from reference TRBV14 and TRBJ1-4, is EAGVTQFPSHSVIEKGQTVTLRCDPISGHDNLYWYRRVMGKEIKFLLHFVKESKQDESGMPNNRFLAERTGGTYSTLKVQPAELEDSGVYFCASSQGAQGAQGKLFFGSGTQLSVL.